The source of this T cell receptor beta chain is a study of blood T cell repertoires in COVID-19. Study context: Nucleic acid was either cDNA or gDNA, and it came from T cells, B-cell-depleted T cells, or PBMCs.

This CDR3 is built from 17 residues. In germline, CDR1 is SSHAT, CDR2 FNYEAQ (reference sequence). In the original workflow: Reference gene primer amplification gave nucleated cell count estimates. Using immunoSEQ multiplex PCR, the repertoire was profiled, and TCRdb retains in-frame clones only, with some absent. V and J calls plus clone size are reproduced from that table; the DNA served to infer D and trimming. This sample carries 250,000 to 350,000 clones, approximately 90% of them seen once, and the ten largest clones take just under 6.5%. A Seattle source enrolled patients during active infection and followed them longitudinally. In regard to this clone: Sequence at one end of the junction differs from germline and may be a read error.

The V and J genes are TRBV7-7 and TRBJ2-1; 8 positions match TRBD1. The sample was peripheral blood. This receptor was obtained from a woman between 45 and 60 years old with COVID-19, enrolled during active disease. DNA of the CDR3: TGTGCTAGCAGCTCTAGCCGTGACAGGGGCTCCTACAATGAGCAGTTCTTC. Translation gives CASSSSRDRGSYNEQFF.